The T cell receptor (beta chain) under discussion was sequenced for a study of post-analysis software for immune sequencing data. Study summary: Some patients lacked subtype; others had relapsing-remitting, secondary progressive or progressive-relapsing disease.

Libraries were made from TCR beta cDNA, and they carried unique molecular identifiers. TCRdb re-called the PCR reads through MiXCR, storing one row per CDR3 protein. The table shows 150,000 to 200,000 distinct CDR3 sequences, with roughly 40% occurring only once. Trimming cost V 5 bases and J 7 bases, with 15 bases left between them. This CDR3 spans 13 amino acids. Sequences were derived from blood, sampled after autologous hematopoietic stem cell transplantation. V is TRBV12-3 or TRBV12-4 and J is TRBJ2-7; D remains unclear. This receptor was taken from a girl aged 5-17 years with multiple sclerosis. CDR3 DNA sequence: TGTGCCAGCAGTCTTGACCATTACGAGGAGCAGTACTTC. Its protein is CASSLDHYEEQYF.